This T cell receptor beta chain is from a study of blood T cell repertoires in COVID-19. Study-level background: Acute-phase and convalescent COVID-19 samples originated in the United States, Italy and Spain. Nucleic acid was either cDNA or gDNA, and it came from T cells, B-cell-depleted T cells, or PBMCs.

With 5 bases clipped from V and 11 bases from J, the junction kept 9 bases outside the gene matches. Germline V CDR1 and CDR2: SGHAT, FQNNGV. The CDR3 is 14 residues long. Seattle participants joined during active infection and were tracked over time. As processed by the authors: By means of reference gene primer amplification, nucleated cell counts were estimated. Data came from immunoSEQ multiplex PCR; TCRdb stores just in-frame clones and leaves some out. V and J calls plus clone size are reproduced from that table; the DNA served to infer D and trimming. The data show around 220,000 clones, under 85% seen once.

The TCR comes from a woman of 80 years or more with COVID-19, enrolled during active disease. The sample consisted of peripheral blood. The V and J genes are TRBV11-2 and TRBJ1-6; 7 positions agree with TRBD1. The CDR3 loop reads CASSRDSLYAPLHF. The DNA for the CDR3 is TGTGCCAGCAGCCGGGACAGCCTATATGCACCCCTCCACTTT.